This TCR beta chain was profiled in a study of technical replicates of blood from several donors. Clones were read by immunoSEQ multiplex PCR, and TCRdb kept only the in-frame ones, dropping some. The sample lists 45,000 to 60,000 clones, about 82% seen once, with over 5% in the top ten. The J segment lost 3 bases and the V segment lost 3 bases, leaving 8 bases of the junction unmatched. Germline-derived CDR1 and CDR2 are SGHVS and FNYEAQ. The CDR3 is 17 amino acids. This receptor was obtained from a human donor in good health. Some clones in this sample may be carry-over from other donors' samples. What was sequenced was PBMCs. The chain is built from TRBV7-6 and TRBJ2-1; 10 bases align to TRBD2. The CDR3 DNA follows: TGTGCCAGCAGCTTGACGATAGCGGGGGGCCTCTACAATGAGCAGTTCTTC. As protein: CASSLTIAGGLYNEQFF.